The 2 T cell receptor beta chains given below trace back to one sample, sequenced in a study of CXCR3-negative and CXCR3-positive naive CD8 T cells. The study made its TRB cDNA libraries by 5' RACE, adding UMI labels. Following a re-call of the 5' RACE reads, TCRdb has one entry per CDR3 protein and lacks DNA. This sample's clone table lists tens of thousands of distinct CDR3 sequences. The specimen was memory CD8+ T cells from blood. Receptors originate from a human donor in good health. Some clones in this sample may be carry-over from other donors' samples.

The rearrangement joins TRBV7-2 to TRBJ2-7. In germline, CDR1 is SGHTA, CDR2 FQGNSA. This CDR3 is 14 amino acids long. The CDR3 loop is CASSLFGVSWEQYF.

The rearrangement joins TRBV20-1 to TRBJ2-7. The CDR3 is made up of 14 amino acids. CDR1 and CDR2 from the germline V gene are DFQATT and SNEGSKA (reference sequence). CDR3 sequence reads: CSARDPTLDYEQYF.